This T cell receptor beta chain comes out of a study of T cells in localized non-small cell lung cancer (dated by TCRdb to between 2020 and 2021). Describing the broader study: The study analyzed T cell repertoires of 200 to 250 early-stage NSCLC patients, comparing tumors and uninvolved tumor-adjacent lungs. The cohort was made up of 236 treatment-naive NSCLC patients whose localized lung tumors had been resected. NSCLC patients had a mean age of around 61 years, and around 130 were male and about a hundred female.

A single count supports this clone. Its binding antigen is unknown. No clone much larger than this one lies a single base away; base qualities are absent. TCR beta CDR3 regions were sequenced from DNA using the immunoSEQ Assay. Processing in the source paper ran as follows. T cell density was computed as TCR beta template counts normalized to usable DNA estimated by amplifying housekeeping genes. Using the preseqR package, richness was estimated by extrapolating to 120,000 templates for tissue samples and 400,000 templates for PBMC samples. Clonality was defined by subtracting Pielou's evenness from one. Tissue-enriched TCRs were identified by differential abundance testing using productive amino-acid clonotypes, minimum total count 5 and alpha 0.1. Repertoire overlap between compartments was quantified with the Jaccard Index and Morisita Overlap Index. GLIPH grouped TCR beta CDR3s together with public tetramer-defined viral CDR3s, and a viral motif had to include at least three viral sequences and show V-gene enrichment. TCRdb re-hosts the immuneACCESS table, in-frame sequences only. Its copies lack some clones; in the studies checked, an unresolved V gene accounts for under half of them, and the cause for the rest is not known. V, J and clone size reflect that table, while D and trimming were determined from the DNA. The sample table contains about 62,000 clones; only one count was recorded for roughly 76% of them. Of the sample, roughly 5% falls within the top ten clones.

There are 16 amino acids in the CDR3, from cysteine to phenylalanine inclusive. The kept DNA is CDR3 alone, 48 bases in frame from the first base. Per the germline V gene, SGHDN is the CDR1 and FVKESK is the CDR2. Clipping removes 0 bases from V and 5 bases from J, with 6 as the unmatched junction base count. At diagnosis, peripheral blood, uninvolved tumor-adjacent lung and tumor were collected and were preserved as a mix of fresh-frozen and FFPE material. For TCR repertoire profiling, blood samples were analyzed in the form of peripheral blood mononuclear cells. On the study overall, not on this receptor specifically: Because of the exploratory design, TCR variables were selected using unadjusted p-values without false-discovery rate correction. Uninvolved tumor-adjacent lung showed the highest T cell clonality, higher than tumor, which suggests more focused antigenic responses in the uninvolved tumor-adjacent lung. Multi-region tumor sequencing was not performed, so intratumor heterogeneity could not be excluded. Higher blood T cell density associated with longer overall survival, while higher adjacent-lung clonality associated with shorter survival. A median of 57 of the top 100 tumor clones were detected in paired uninvolved adjacent lung, and 28 of these tumor clones were also found among the top 100 clones of the paired uninvolved adjacent lung.

The sequence was obtained from a man aged 40 to 70 with stage II lung adenocarcinoma. This material consisted of PBMCs, taken before any cancer treatment. The chain is encoded by TRBV14 joined to TRBJ2-5; TRBD2 matches 10 bases in the middle. The bases are TGTGCCAGCAGCCAAGATCGGCTAGCGGGAGTGGAGACCCAGTACTTC. It translates as CASSQDRLAGVETQYF.